This TCR beta chain derives from a study of PD-1 blockade in classical Hodgkin lymphoma. Comment on this clone: Its antigen is as yet unknown.

Time point noted: cycle 4 day 1 (C4D1), after more than five weeks of nivolumab. Every one of the patients relapsed after autologous stem cell transplantation (brentuximab vedotin exposure was variable). Study-level points and caveats: Reported baseline diversity: healthy donors highest, relapsed/refractory patients lowest. Complete responders' diversity at baseline resembled that of newly diagnosed patients.

TCRdb keeps only in-frame clones here, not all; method: immunoSEQ multiplex PCR. Of 9,500 or so clones detected, roughly 82% appear once; the ten largest clones hold roughly 41%. The input for sequencing was peripheral blood mononuclear cells (PBMCs), taken before the fourth cycle of nivolumab. The receptor was isolated from a human donor with classical Hodgkin lymphoma.

The CDR3 DNA follows: TGTGCCAGCAGTAACTACAGGGGCGGTAACTATGGCTACACCTTC. This encodes CASSNYRGGNYGYTF. The rearrangement uses TRBV6-5 and TRBJ1-2; the match to TRBD1 covers 7 bases. The trim removed 5 bases at V and 1 base at J, leaving 7 bases unmatched. Looked up from germline, CDR1 is MNHEY and CDR2 is SVGAGI. The CDR3 contains 15 residues.